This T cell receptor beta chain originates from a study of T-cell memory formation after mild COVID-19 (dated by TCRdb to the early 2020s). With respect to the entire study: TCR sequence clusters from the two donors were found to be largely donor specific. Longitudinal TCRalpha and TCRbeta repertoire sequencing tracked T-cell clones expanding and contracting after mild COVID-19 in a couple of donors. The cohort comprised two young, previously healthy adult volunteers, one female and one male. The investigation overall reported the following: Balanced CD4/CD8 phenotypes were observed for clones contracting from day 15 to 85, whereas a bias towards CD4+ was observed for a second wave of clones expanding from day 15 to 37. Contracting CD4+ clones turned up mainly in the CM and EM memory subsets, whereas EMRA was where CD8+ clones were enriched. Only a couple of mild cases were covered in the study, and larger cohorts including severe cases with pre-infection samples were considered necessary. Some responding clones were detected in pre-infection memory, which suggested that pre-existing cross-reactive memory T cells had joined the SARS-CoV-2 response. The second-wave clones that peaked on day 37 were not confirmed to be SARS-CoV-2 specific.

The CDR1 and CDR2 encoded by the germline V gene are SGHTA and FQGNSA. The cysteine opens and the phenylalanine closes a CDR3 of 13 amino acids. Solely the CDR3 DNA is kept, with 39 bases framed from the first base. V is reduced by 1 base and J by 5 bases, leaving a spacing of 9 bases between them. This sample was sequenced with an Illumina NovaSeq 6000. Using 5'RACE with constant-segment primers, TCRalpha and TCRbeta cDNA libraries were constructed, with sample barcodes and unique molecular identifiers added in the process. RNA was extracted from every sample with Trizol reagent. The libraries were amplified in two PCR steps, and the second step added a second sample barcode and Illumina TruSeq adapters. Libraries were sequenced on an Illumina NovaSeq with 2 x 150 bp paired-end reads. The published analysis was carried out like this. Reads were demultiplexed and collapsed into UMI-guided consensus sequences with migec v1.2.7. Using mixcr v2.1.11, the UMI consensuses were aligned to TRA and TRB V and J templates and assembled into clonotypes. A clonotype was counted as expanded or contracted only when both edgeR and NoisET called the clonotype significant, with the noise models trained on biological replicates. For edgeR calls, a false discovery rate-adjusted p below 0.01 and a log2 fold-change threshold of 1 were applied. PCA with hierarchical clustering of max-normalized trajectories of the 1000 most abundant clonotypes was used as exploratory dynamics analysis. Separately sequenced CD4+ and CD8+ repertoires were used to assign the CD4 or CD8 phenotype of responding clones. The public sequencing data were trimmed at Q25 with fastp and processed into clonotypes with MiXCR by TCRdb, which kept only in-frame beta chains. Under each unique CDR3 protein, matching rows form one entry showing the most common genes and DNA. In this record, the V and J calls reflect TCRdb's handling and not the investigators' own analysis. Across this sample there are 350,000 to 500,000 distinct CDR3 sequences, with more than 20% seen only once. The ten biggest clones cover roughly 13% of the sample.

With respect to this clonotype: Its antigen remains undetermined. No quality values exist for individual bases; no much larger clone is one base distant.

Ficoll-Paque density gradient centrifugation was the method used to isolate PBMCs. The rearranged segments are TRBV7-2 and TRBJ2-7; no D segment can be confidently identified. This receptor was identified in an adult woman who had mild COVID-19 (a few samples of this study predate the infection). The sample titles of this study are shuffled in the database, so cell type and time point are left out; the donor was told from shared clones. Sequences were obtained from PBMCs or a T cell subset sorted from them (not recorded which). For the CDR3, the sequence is CASSLVWLDEQYF. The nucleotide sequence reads TGTGCCAGCAGCTTAGTATGGCTAGACGAGCAGTACTTC.